These 26 T cell receptor beta chains share one sample of origin, sequenced in a study of blood T cell repertoires in COVID-19. Measured with immunoSEQ multiplex PCR; TCRdb has only the in-frame clones, and not every one. The repertoire consists of around 65,000 clones, with roughly 80% occurring once and the leading ten covering approximately 39%. The sample consisted of peripheral blood. Source of these receptors: a human donor in a cohort sampled during active COVID-19.

This chain links TRBV7-3 with TRBJ2-3, with D maybe TRBD2 (6 bases). The CDR3 has 13 residues. Between the trimmed V and J ends, which lost 1 base and 5 bases, there was a span of 7 bases. The germline V gene has CDR1 SGHTA and CDR2 FQGTGA. The CDR3 nucleotides read TGTGCCAGCAGCTTAAGCGGGGAAGATACGCAGTATTTT. This translates into CASSLSGEDTQYF.

The genes are TRBV5-5 and TRBJ2-5, with 9 positions matching TRBD1. Germline CDR1 and CDR2: SGHKS and YYEKEE (reference sequence). Germline trimming cut 4 bases from V and 6 bases from J; bases unmatched to any gene: 10. The CDR3 is 15 residues long. The CDR3 DNA reads TGTGCCAGCAGCCCTACCGGGACAGGGCTCCAGACCCAGTACTTC. Translating gives CASSPTGTGLQTQYF. The full variable domain, completed using reference TRBV5-5 and TRBJ2-5, is DAGVTQSPTHLIKTRGQQVTLRCSPISGHKSVSWYQQVLGQGPQFIFQYYEKEERGRGNFPDRFSARQFPNYSSELNVNALLLGDSALYLCASSPTGTGLQTQYFGPGTRLLVL.

The CDR3 region is CASSWSLGQGYEQYF. DNA of the CDR3: TGCGCCAGCAGCTGGAGCCTGGGACAGGGCTACGAGCAGTACTTC. The chain has TRBV5-1 and TRBJ2-7, with 9 positions matching TRBD1. This CDR3 has 15 residues. The V and J ends lost 3 bases and 3 bases, in that order; junction bases with no gene match: 7. Per the germline V gene, CDR1 is SGHRS and CDR2 is YFSETQ.

By sample fraction, this clone is medium-sized. The V call is TRBV15, the J call TRBJ1-2; D call uncertain. Germline V gene lookup returns CDR1 LNHNV and CDR2 YYDKDF (reference sequence). Trimming took 4 bases from V and 6 from J, leaving 15 bases between them. This CDR3 has 14 amino acids. The CDR3 spells CATSKRAGFDGYTF. CDR3 nucleotides: TGTGCCACCAGCAAGCGGGCCGGCTTTGATGGCTACACCTTC.

CDR3 nucleotides: TGTGCCAGCAGCTATTCAGCGGGACGGAAAGAGACCCAGTACTTC. Translation gives CASSYSAGRKETQYF. The chain recombines TRBV7-9 with TRBJ2-5, with 7 nucleotides matching TRBD2. Germline lookup yields CDR1 SEHNR and CDR2 FQNEAQ (reference sequence). The CDR3 is made up of 15 amino acids. The V gene end was trimmed by 4 bases and the J gene end by 3 bases; junction bases not matched to a gene: 8.

This clone came up once. V and J are TRBV30 and TRBJ1-5, with D maybe TRBD1 (5 bases). Looked up from germline, CDR1 is GTSNPN and CDR2 is SVGIG (reference sequence). CDR3 length: 17 residues. Deletions cut 5 bases from V and 9 bases from J, with 29 bases between. The CDR3 is CAWLGGGRQIPFWPQHF. DNA of the CDR3: TGTGCCTGGCTGGGGGGGGGACGACAGATTCCCTTTTGGCCCCAGCATTTT.

Only a few counts were recorded for this clone. This rearrangement joins TRBV15 to TRBJ1-1; no clear D. Germline assignment: CDR1 LNHNV and CDR2 YYDKDF (reference sequence). V was trimmed by 2 bases and J by 1 base, leaving 11 bases between them. The CDR3 is 15 residues long. This CDR3 reads CATSRSPTWNTEAFF. The CDR3 DNA is TGTGCCACCAGCAGAAGTCCTACTTGGAACACTGAAGCTTTCTTT.

The J gene is TRBJ2-5, the V gene TRBV7-9; TRBD2 aligns across 9 bases. This CDR3 has 14 residues. CDR1 and CDR2 from the germline V gene are SEHNR and FQNEAQ (reference sequence). V trimming: 1 base; J trimming: 3 bases; junction bases outside the gene matches: 0. DNA of the CDR3: TGTGCCAGCAGCTTAGGACTAGCGGAAGAGACCCAGTACTTC. Its protein product is CASSLGLAEETQYF. Using reference TRBV7-9 and TRBJ2-5 for the parts outside the CDR3, the full variable domain is DTGVSQNPRHKITKRGQNVTFRCDPISEHNRLYWYRQTLGQGPEFLTYFQNEAQLEKSRLLSDRFSAERPKGSFSTLEIQRTEQGDSAMYLCASSLGLAEETQYFGPGTRLLVL.

The chain combines TRBV19 with TRBJ2-7, with 10 bases aligning to TRBD1. The J segment lost 1 base and the V segment lost 2 bases, leaving 11 bases of the junction unmatched. The V gene's germline CDR1 is LNHDA and CDR2 SQIVND (reference sequence). CDR3 length equals 18 residues. CDR3 sequence (DNA): TGTGCCAGTAGTATAACGGTGGGGGGGACAGGGGTTTCCTACGAGCAGTACTTC. Amino acids: CASSITVGGTGVSYEQYF.

The J gene is TRBJ2-1, the V gene TRBV11-2; the match to TRBD1 covers 7 bases. The CDR3 spans 15 residues. Germline V gives CDR1 SGHAT, CDR2 FQNNGV. V was clipped by 5 bases and J by 7 bases; unmatched bases: 11. CDR3 coding DNA: TGTGCCAGCAGCCCCTCTCTCCGACAGGGTAATGAGCAGTTCTTC. Its protein product is CASSPSLRQGNEQFF.

The chain's CDR3 is CASGLGGGVETQYF. CDR3 coding DNA: TGTGCCAGCGGCCTGGGCGGGGGGGTGGAGACCCAGTACTTC. The rearrangement links TRBV7-2 to TRBJ2-5; 9 bases are shared with TRBD2. The V gene end was trimmed by 8 bases and the J gene end by 5 bases; junction bases not matched to a gene: 9. The CDR3 loop spans 14 amino acids. Germline-derived CDR1 and CDR2 are SGHTA and FQGNSA.

This chain joins TRBV18 and TRBJ1-2; 7 nucleotides align to TRBD1. With V trimmed by 4 bases and J by 1 base, 3 bases remained unmatched. This CDR3 has 14 residues. The V gene's germline CDR1 is KGHSH and CDR2 LQKENI. This CDR3 reads CASSLGQDNYGYTF. The CDR3, as DNA: TGTGCCAGCTCACTAGGACAGGATAACTATGGCTACACCTTC.

The rearrangement joins TRBV10-2 to TRBJ1-2; D is undetermined. This CDR3 has 13 amino acids. Germline-derived CDR1 and CDR2 are WSHSY and SAAADI. Trimming removed 7 bases from V and 1 base from J, with 10 bases in between. This CDR3 is CASTGSDNYGYTF. The CDR3 DNA reads as TGCGCCAGCACGGGGTCCGATAACTATGGCTACACCTTC.

A few counts support this clone. This chain uses TRBV19 with TRBJ1-5; D possibly corresponds to TRBD1 (6 bases). CDR3 length: 16 residues. Trimming took 6 bases from V and 6 from J, leaving 21 bases between them. Germline loops: CDR1 LNHDA, CDR2 SQIVND (reference sequence). Here the CDR3 DNA reads TGTGCCAGTAGCCCCGACCGTGGGGGGGCGCGTCAGCCCCAGCATTTT. Protein product: CASSPDRGGARQPQHF.

The V and J genes are TRBV6-2 or TRBV6-3 and TRBJ1-5; possible D gene TRBD1, 6 bases. V shed 6 bases and J shed 1 base, with 16 bases lying between them. This CDR3 is built from 16 residues. Per the germline V gene, CDR1 is MNHEY and CDR2 is SVGEGT. The CDR3 is CASSRKRTASNQPQHF. The CDR3 nucleotides read TGTGCCAGCAGCCGTAAGCGGACAGCAAGCAATCAGCCCCAGCATTTT.

The count of this clone is one. The V call is TRBV29-1, the J call TRBJ1-2; TRBD1 agrees at 8 bases. CDR1 is SQVTM and CDR2 is ANQGSEA in the germline V gene. CDR3 length: 12 amino acids. With V trimmed by 4 bases and J by 7 bases, 5 bases remained unmatched. CDR3 protein: CSVGTGMFGYTF. DNA for the CDR3: TGCAGCGTTGGGACAGGGATGTTTGGCTACACCTTC.

The chain uses TRBV6-1 and TRBJ1-1; D is unclear. V lost 1 base and J 1 base, leaving 10 bases between the germline ends. CDR3 length: 15 amino acids. CDR1 is MNHNS, CDR2 SASEGT, per germline. The CDR3 DNA reads TGTGCCAGCAGTGAAGGGAGCATACCGAACACTGAAGCTTTCTTT. It yields the protein CASSEGSIPNTEAFF.

V is TRBV28 and J is TRBJ1-2; no clear D gene. V lost 6 bases and J lost 6, with 23 bases in between. Germline V lookup: CDR1 MDHEN, CDR2 SYDVKM. This CDR3 is 16 amino acids long. The CDR3 region is CASSLGGASNSDGYTF. Written as DNA, the CDR3 is TGTGCCAGCAGCCTGGGAGGTGCGAGCAACTCGGATGGCTACACCTTC.

The chain is built from TRBV30 and TRBJ2-1; D call uncertain. The CDR3 contains 13 residues. CDR1 and CDR2 from the germline V gene are GTSNPN and SVGIG (reference sequence). Trimming shortened V by 2 bases and J by 2 bases, and 7 bases separated the two germline ends. For the CDR3, the DNA is TGTGCCTGGAGTCGGTTTCCCTACAATGAGCAGTTCTTC. Protein sequence: CAWSRFPYNEQFF.

This clone has a handful of counts. This chain links TRBV4-1 with TRBJ2-3; D call uncertain. This CDR3 region has 15 residues. Germline V gene sequence: CDR1 MGHRA, CDR2 YSYEKL. Trimming removed 0 bases at V and 1 base at J, with 8 bases between. CDR3 sequence reads: CASSQDDRGTDTQYF. The CDR3 DNA reads TGCGCCAGCAGCCAAGACGATCGGGGCACAGATACGCAGTATTTT.

The chain recombines TRBV1 with TRBJ1-2; TRBD1, the table's D call, lacks a check against the DNA. TRBV1 is a recognized pseudogene. The CDR3 spans 13 residues. The CDR3 coding sequence is TGCACCAGCAGCCGACAGGGAAACTATGGCTACACCTTC. Amino acid sequence: CTSSRQGNYGYTF.

The gene calls are TRBV18 and TRBJ1-2, with 7 nucleotides matching TRBD1. The CDR3 has 19 amino acids. Germline V CDR1 and CDR2: KGHSH, LQKENI. Germline trimming cut 1 base from V and 4 bases from J; bases unmatched to any gene: 18. The CDR3 reads CASSPQDGGLLQGSYGYTF. CDR3 DNA: TGTGCCAGCTCACCACAAGATGGTGGCCTCTTACAGGGGAGCTATGGCTACACCTTC.

The chain links TRBV2 to TRBJ1-5, with TRBD1 identical over 7 bases. V lost 4 bases and J lost 2; bases outside the gene matches: 8. Germline CDR1 and CDR2: SNHLY and FYNNEI. This CDR3 spans 16 amino acids. CDR3 in amino acids: CASSAETGAGNQPQHF. The CDR3 DNA reads as TGTGCCAGCAGTGCGGAAACAGGGGCGGGCAATCAGCCCCAGCATTTT.

V is TRBV18 and J is TRBJ1-1, with a possible D match to TRBD1 (6 bases). This CDR3 contains 13 residues. Trimming removed 3 bases at V and 8 bases at J, with 13 bases between. Germline V gene sequence: CDR1 KGHSH, CDR2 LQKENI. CDR3 bases: TGTGCCAGCTCACCCCATCAGGACAGCGAAGCTTTCTTT. Its translation: CASSPHQDSEAFF.

The chain carries TRBV28 and TRBJ2-7, with D perhaps matching TRBD1 (5 bases). Trimming stripped 5 bases from V and 4 bases from J, with 9 bases between. The CDR3 loop spans 12 amino acids. Germline V CDR1 and CDR2: MDHEN, SYDVKM. The CDR3 here is CASSVQEYEQYF. The CDR3 DNA reads TGTGCCAGCAGTGTACAGGAATACGAGCAGTACTTC. Based on the CDR3 plus reference TRBV28 and TRBJ2-7, the full variable domain is DVKVTQSSRYLVKRTGEKVFLECVQDMDHENMFWYRQDPGLGLRLIYFSYDVKMKEKGDIPEGYSVSREKKERFSLILESASTNQTSMYLCASSVQEYEQYFGPGTRLTVT.

The CDR3 region is CASSYRLDRVYGYTF. The CDR3 nucleotides read TGTGCCAGCAGTTACCGACTCGACAGGGTCTATGGCTACACCTTC. The chain employs TRBV6-5 and TRBJ1-2; 7 positions match TRBD1. The CDR3 runs to 15 residues. CDR1 and CDR2 (germline): MNHEY, SVGAGI. Trimming removed 2 bases from V and 4 bases from J; junction bases left unmatched: 7.